The T cell receptor beta chain under discussion was sequenced for a study of blood T cell repertoires in COVID-19. Study-level background: Donors in the United States, Italy and Spain gave samples during acute or convalescent COVID-19.

Participants had their cohort set by participant-reported clinical history. Germline V gene data show CDR1 as SGHVS and CDR2 as FQNEAQ. Trimming shortened V by 0 bases and J by 4 bases, and 12 bases separated the two germline ends. The CDR3 totals 16 residues. The table came from immunoSEQ multiplex PCR; TCRdb's copy has only in-frame clones and leaves some out. The table includes about 210,000 clones, approximately 78% detected once. The J gene is TRBJ1-4, the V gene TRBV7-8; D not certain. This sequence was found in a man between 40 and 49 years old who had recovered from COVID-19. Sequencing input: PBMCs or T cells enriched from blood (not recorded which). The CDR3 DNA is TGTGCCAGCAGCTTAGCGTGGGGAGCCTTTAATGAAAAACTGTTTTTT. Encoded protein: CASSLAWGAFNEKLFF.